One and the same sample provided the 11 T cell receptor beta chains below, sequenced in a study of cytomegalovirus exposure and HLA in healthy donors. This PCR relied on a set of 60 Vbeta primers and 13 Jbeta primers. Generated by immunoSEQ multiplex PCR, the TCRdb table keeps only in-frame clones and is missing some. The sample holds around 130,000 clones; around two thirds are singletons and the top ten take less than 3.5%. Sequencing used PBMCs. These receptors were taken from a human donor in good health.

This clone turned up a few times. This CDR3 is CASRYAGGDEQYF. The CDR3 coding sequence is TGCGCCAGCAGATATGCAGGGGGCGACGAGCAGTACTTC. This chain links TRBV5-1 with TRBJ2-7, with TRBD1 matching over 8 bases. Germline V gene sequence: CDR1 SGHRS, CDR2 YFSETQ. This CDR3 has 13 residues. V gave up 5 bases and J gave up 5 bases; unmatched junction bases: 6.

This clone appeared a few times. V and J are TRBV2 and TRBJ1-4; perhaps TRBD1 as D (6 bases). Germline CDR1 is SNHLY and CDR2 is FYNNEI. The CDR3 length is 16 residues. Trimming removed 2 bases at V and 7 bases at J, with 17 bases between. As DNA, the CDR3 is TGTGCCAGCAGTGAATTTATGGGGGCGGGCAGTGAAAAACTGTTTTTT. Amino acids: CASSEFMGAGSEKLFF.

The chain combines TRBV7-2 with TRBJ1-1; D unclear. CDR1 SGHTA and CDR2 FQGNSA come from the germline V gene. This CDR3 has 11 residues. Trimming removed 3 bases from V and 5 bases from J, with 4 bases in between. CDR3 amino acids: CASSFLTEAFF. Written as DNA, the CDR3 is TGTGCCAGCAGCTTCTTAACTGAAGCTTTCTTT.

J is TRBJ2-5 and V is TRBV6-5; 8 bases agree with TRBD1. The J call may not be correct, given that the DNA end is closer to TRBJ2-7. Germline-derived CDR1 and CDR2 are MNHEY and SVGAGI. The CDR3 extends over 15 amino acids. The DNA for the CDR3 is TGTGCCAGCAGTTTTACCGGGACAGGTCTCTACGAGCAGTACTTC. Translation gives CASSFTGTGLYEQYF.

J is TRBJ2-1 and V is TRBV7-9; D is unresolved. V lost 5 bases to trimming and J lost 6 bases, with 5 bases between them. CDR1 and CDR2 (germline): SEHNR, FQNEAQ (reference sequence). The CDR3 loop spans 11 amino acids. CDR3 sequence (DNA): TGTGCCAGCAGCCCCTCCAATGAGCAGTTCTTC. Amino acid sequence: CASSPSNEQFF.

V usage is TRBV11-1 and J usage is TRBJ1-3; the D gene is possibly TRBD1 (5 bases). V lost 3 bases, J lost 0 bases, and 12 bases lay in between. CDR1 and CDR2 from the germline V gene are SGHAT and FQDESV (reference sequence). There are 16 residues in the CDR3. The CDR3 region is CASSFDSVISGNTIYF. As DNA, the CDR3 is TGTGCCAGCAGCTTCGACAGCGTCATCTCTGGAAACACCATATATTTT.

The chain uses TRBV9 and TRBJ1-5; 7 positions agree with TRBD1. Germline V gene sequence: CDR1 SGDLS, CDR2 YYNGEE. J gave up 0 bases and V 6 bases, and 6 bases lay outside the gene matches. The CDR3 extends over 15 amino acids. CDR3 region: CASNRGWDSNQPQHF. DNA of the CDR3: TGTGCCAGCAACAGGGGTTGGGATAGCAATCAGCCCCAGCATTTT.

This chain links TRBV11-1 with TRBJ2-3; weak D call: TRBD1 (6 bases). Germline loops: CDR1 SGHAT, CDR2 FQDESV (reference sequence). V gave up 0 bases and J gave up 5 bases, with 15 bases separating them. This CDR3 comprises 16 residues. The CDR3 sequence is CASSLAGARGEDTQYF. DNA for the CDR3: TGTGCCAGCAGCTTAGCGGGGGCTAGAGGTGAAGATACGCAGTATTTT.

The chain carries TRBV19 and TRBJ2-3; 10 positions match TRBD2. Germline CDR1 and CDR2: LNHDA and SQIVND (reference sequence). This CDR3 is built from 14 residues. V shed 6 bases, J shed 3 bases, and the junction held 3 bases outside the gene matches. The CDR3 is CASSQAGGTDTQYF. CDR3 DNA sequence: TGTGCCAGTAGCCAAGCGGGGGGGACAGATACGCAGTATTTT.

This clone was picked up a small number of times. This chain uses TRBV27 with TRBJ2-7; 7 bases fit TRBD2. This CDR3 has 16 amino acids. Germline assignment: CDR1 MNHEY and CDR2 SMNVEV (reference sequence). Losses at the gene ends were 5 bases for V and 3 bases for J; bases not matched to a gene: 13. The CDR3 DNA follows: TGTGCCAGCAGTCACCGCCTTCCTAGCGGAGGCTACGAGCAGTACTTC. This gives the protein CASSHRLPSGGYEQYF.

This chain connects TRBV9 to TRBJ2-2; 11 bases agree with TRBD2. Germline loops: CDR1 SGDLS, CDR2 YYNGEE. The CDR3 totals 16 residues. The V gene end was trimmed by 2 bases and the J gene end by 3 bases; junction bases not matched to a gene: 3. The CDR3 protein is CASSVLTSGDTGELFF. In nucleotides, the CDR3 is TGTGCCAGCAGCGTTCTGACTAGCGGGGACACCGGGGAGCTGTTTTTT.